This T cell receptor beta chain was sequenced during a study of blood T cell repertoires in COVID-19. The protocol was immunoSEQ multiplex PCR, while the TCRdb copy is restricted to in-frame clones and leaves out a portion. The sample contains 350,000 to 450,000 clones, around 90% of which appear only once. V dropped 3 bases and J dropped 7 bases, with 14 bases sitting between them. Germline-derived CDR1 and CDR2 are SGHRS and YFSETQ. CDR3 length equals 15 residues. The sequenced sample consisted of peripheral blood. The source is a human donor in a cohort sampled during active COVID-19. The genes are TRBV5-1 and TRBJ1-6; no definite D call. CDR3 amino acids: CASSSLVPGNSPLHF. CDR3 nucleotides: TGCGCCAGCAGCTCCCTGGTCCCCGGGAATTCACCCCTCCACTTT.